Included here is one T cell receptor (beta chain) sequence, with context. The data derive from a study of T cells after posttransplantation cyclophosphamide. Sequenced by immunoSEQ multiplex PCR; TCRdb stores in-frame clones only, minus some. The profile shows some 7,400 clones, just under 80% of them singletons. The TCR originated in a woman between 50 and 59 years old in good health and a related stem cell transplant donor. Sequenced sample: memory CD4+ T cells sorted from blood.

CDR3: CASSLSLAEQFF. CDR3 DNA sequence: TGTGCCAGCAGCTTGAGTCTCGCTGAGCAGTTCTTC. The chain joins TRBV7-9 to TRBJ2-1; D remains unclear. The CDR3 covers 12 residues. Germline lookup yields CDR1 SEHNR and CDR2 FQNEAQ (reference sequence). With 3 bases removed from V and 9 bases from J, the gap between germline ends came to 9 bases.